This passage covers 3 T cell receptor beta chains from one sample sequenced in a study of cytomegalovirus exposure and HLA in healthy donors. The primer mix had 60 Vbeta and 13 Jbeta primers. Produced via immunoSEQ multiplex PCR; TCRdb's table is partial and in-frame only. The profile covers more than 150,000 clones, with 75% to 85% appearing a single time and about 0.63% taken by the ten largest. Material: PBMCs. These receptors came from a boy between 5 and 17 years old in good health and CMV-seronegative.

The chain employs TRBV5-5 and TRBJ1-1; TRBD1 matches 7 bases. V trimming: 0 bases; J trimming: 3 bases; junction bases outside the gene matches: 2. Germline-derived CDR1 and CDR2 are SGHKS and YYEKEE (reference sequence). CDR3 length equals 14 residues. For the CDR3, the DNA is TGTGCCAGCAGCTTGGAGGGGGCTTACACTGAAGCTTTCTTT. Amino acids: CASSLEGAYTEAFF.

The gene calls are TRBV2 and TRBJ1-1; 8 nucleotides match TRBD1. CDR3 length equals 16 residues. Germline values: CDR1 SNHLY, CDR2 FYNNEI. J lost 5 bases, V lost 8 bases, and 16 bases had no gene match. CDR3 sequence: CASGFQGAKERTEAFF. CDR3 nucleotide sequence: TGTGCCAGCGGGTTTCAGGGGGCAAAGGAGAGAACTGAAGCTTTCTTT.

V gene TRBV19 combines with J gene TRBJ1-1; D is ambiguous. The CDR3 runs 13 residues. Per germline, CDR1 LNHDA and CDR2 SQIVND (reference sequence). V lost 2 bases and J 1 base, leaving 5 bases between the germline ends. The DNA of the CDR3 is TGTGCCAGTAGTATATATCCGAACACTGAAGCTTTCTTT. It translates to CASSIYPNTEAFF.